This TCR beta chain was profiled in a study of control samples from healthy donors and cancer patients. Germline CDR1 and CDR2: SGHTA and FQGNSA. Trimming removed 2 bases from V and 3 bases from J, with 10 bases in between. This CDR3 spans 15 amino acids. This clone has only one observation. The repertoire was sequenced with immunoSEQ multiplex PCR; TCRdb's copy has only in-frame clones and lacks some. Of approximately 94,000 clones in the sample, roughly 90% are singletons; the top ten hold more than 15%. The clonotype was recovered from a woman in her fifties or sixties in good health. J is TRBJ2-2 and V is TRBV7-2; possibly TRBD1 for D (6 bases). Sequenced sample: blood. As DNA, the CDR3 is TGTGCCAGCAGCTTACGACAGGCTTACACCGGGGAGCTGTTTTTT. This encodes CASSLRQAYTGELFF.